This passage covers 20 T cell receptor beta chains from one sample sequenced in a study of shared clonotypes between healthy human individuals. Libraries were prepared by immunoSEQ multiplex PCR; TCRdb keeps only in-frame clonotypes and omits some of them. The sample has roughly 500,000 clones, around 96% seen once; the top ten hold about 0.06%. The sequencing sample was made of naive CD4+ T cells sorted from blood. The subset denotes: CD45RA+ positively selected. The receptors come from a woman in her 30s in good health.

Note on this clone: Distinct nucleotide sequences in the sample also encode this CDR3. The chain links TRBV7-9 to TRBJ1-5, with D unclear. Germline V CDR1 and CDR2: SEHNR, FQNEAQ (reference sequence). V lost 1 base and J lost 0, with 7 bases in between. The CDR3 has 15 amino acids. CDR3 residues: CASSLGDNSNQPQHF. CDR3 in DNA: TGTGCCAGCAGCTTAGGTGATAATAGCAATCAGCCCCAGCATTTT.

The chain recombines TRBV6-5 with TRBJ2-1, with TRBD2 matching 8 bases. V was pared by 5 bases and J by 8 bases, with 11 bases of the junction left unmatched. CDR1 and CDR2 (germline): MNHEY, SVGAGI. This CDR3 has 15 amino acids. The CDR3 bases are TGTGCCAGCAGTCAGACGAGCGGGAGTTTCTATGAGCAGTTCTTC. Protein product: CASSQTSGSFYEQFF.

This sequence joins TRBV5-8 and TRBJ2-7; D is uncertain. Germline V gene sequence: CDR1 SGHTS, CDR2 YDEGEE. V was clipped by 7 bases and J by 7 bases, with 18 bases between them. This CDR3 has 13 amino acids. CDR3 amino acids: CASPWAGFGEQYF. CDR3 coding DNA: TGTGCCAGCCCCTGGGCAGGTTTTGGGGAGCAGTACTTC.

For this clone: The same CDR3 also results from other DNA sequences found in this sample. The chain combines TRBV7-9 with TRBJ1-5; tentatively, D is TRBD1 (5 bases). CDR1 and CDR2 from the germline V gene are SEHNR and FQNEAQ (reference sequence). This CDR3 is 12 amino acids long. V was shortened by 3 bases and J by 7 bases, with 7 bases between the two germline ends. CDR3: CASSLWGQPQHF. For the CDR3, the DNA is TGTGCCAGCAGCTTGTGGGGCCAGCCCCAGCATTTT.

The rearrangement uses TRBV28 and TRBJ2-7; TRBD1 aligns across 7 bases. The CDR3 has 18 amino acids. From germline, CDR1 is MDHEN and CDR2 SYDVKM. V dropped 2 bases and J dropped 6; count of bases not matched to a gene: 19. The CDR3 coding sequence is TGTGCCAGCAGTTTAGCCAGCAGGCTGACAGGGTTATTGAGCGAGCAGTACTTC. Its translation: CASSLASRLTGLLSEQYF. Full variable domain (missing parts from reference TRBV28 and TRBJ2-7): DVKVTQSSRYLVKRTGEKVFLECVQDMDHENMFWYRQDPGLGLRLIYFSYDVKMKEKGDIPEGYSVSREKKERFSLILESASTNQTSMYLCASSLASRLTGLLSEQYFGPGTRLTVT.

V gene TRBV11-1 combines with J gene TRBJ1-2; D uncertain. CDR1 and CDR2 from the germline V gene are SGHAT and FQDESV (reference sequence). Trimming stripped 2 bases from V and 5 bases from J, with 9 bases between. The CDR3 is 13 amino acids. The CDR3, as DNA: TGTGCCAGCAGCTTACGGCAGAATTATGGCTACACCTTC. Its translation: CASSLRQNYGYTF.

This sequence joins TRBV6-1 and TRBJ2-1, with D possibly called TRBD1 or TRBD2 (5 bases each). V lost 4 bases and J 0 bases, leaving 13 bases between the germline ends. This CDR3 is 16 amino acids long. Per the germline V gene, CDR1 is MNHNS and CDR2 is SASEGT. The CDR3 protein is CASSGWVGDSYNEQFF. The CDR3 nucleotides are TGTGCCAGCAGTGGCTGGGTGGGGGACTCCTACAATGAGCAGTTCTTC.

This chain joins TRBV28 and TRBJ1-3; D is uncertain. CDR3 length: 15 residues. Trimming took 2 bases from V and 0 from J, leaving 8 bases between them. Germline V lookup: CDR1 MDHEN, CDR2 SYDVKM. CDR3 in amino acids: CASSLMGSSGNTIYF. CDR3 in DNA: TGTGCCAGCAGTTTAATGGGCAGCTCTGGAAACACCATATATTTT.

The genes are TRBV19 and TRBJ2-7, with D possibly matching TRBD2 (7 bases). This CDR3 region has 14 residues. The V gene lost 3 bases and the J gene lost 3 bases, with 12 bases spanning the gap. The V gene's germline CDR1 is LNHDA and CDR2 SQIVND (reference sequence). CDR3 region: CASSMTGLVYEQYF. CDR3 nucleotides: TGTGCCAGTAGTATGACAGGACTAGTCTACGAGCAGTACTTC.

The chain combines TRBV29-1 with TRBJ1-2; D unresolved. Germline CDR1 is SQVTM and CDR2 is ANQGSEA. The CDR3 covers 14 residues. The V gene lost 6 bases and the J gene lost 8 bases, with 22 bases spanning the gap. Written as DNA, the CDR3 is TGCAGCGTGGTATCCCGGCCCGGTAGCGGGGGCTACACCTTC. This sequence encodes CSVVSRPGSGGYTF. Looking up the rest from reference TRBV29-1 and TRBJ1-2 gives the full variable domain: SAVISQKPSRDICQRGTSLTIQCQVDSQVTMMFWYRQQPGQSLTLIATANQGSEATYESGFVIDKFPISRPNLTFSTLTVSNMSPEDSSIYLCSVVSRPGSGGYTFGSGTRLTVV.

This clone appeared a single time. A junction boundary mismatches the germline segment, possibly from a read error. The CDR3 sequence is CAWEPGTNYGYTF. The CDR3, as DNA: TGTGCCTGGGAGCCGGGAACTAATTATGGCTACACCTTC. This rearrangement joins TRBV30 to TRBJ1-2; D remains unclear. CDR3 size: 13 residues. Per germline, CDR1 GTSNPN and CDR2 SVGIG (reference sequence).

The chain links TRBV7-8 to TRBJ2-3, with 8 bases identical to TRBD1. CDR3 length: 18 amino acids. In germline, CDR1 is SGHVS, CDR2 FQNEAQ. V shed 3 bases, J shed 2 bases, and the junction held 13 bases outside the gene matches. This CDR3 reads CASSFRPQTGAPTDTQYF. The CDR3, as DNA: TGTGCCAGCAGCTTCCGCCCCCAGACAGGGGCACCCACAGATACGCAGTATTTT.

The V call is TRBV7-3, the J call TRBJ2-4, with D uncertain. CDR3 length equals 14 residues. The germline gives CDR1 SGHTA, CDR2 FQGTGA. V lost 5 bases and J lost 11, with 19 bases in between. Written as DNA, the CDR3 is TGTGCCAGCAGCCCCCACTCCGGTTCCCCATTTCAGTACTTC. Translation gives CASSPHSGSPFQYF.

This chain uses TRBV7-9 with TRBJ2-6; the D call may be TRBD1 or TRBD2 (7 bases each). The CDR3 is made up of 16 amino acids. The ends were cut back, 5 bases at V and 7 bases at J, with 18 bases in the middle. Germline CDR1 is SEHNR and CDR2 is FQNEAQ (reference sequence). This CDR3 reads CASSRSGTVIANVLTF. CDR3 nucleotide sequence: TGTGCCAGCAGCCGAAGCGGGACAGTGATAGCCAACGTCCTGACTTTC.

The chain joins TRBV9 to TRBJ2-7, with TRBD2 identical over 7 bases. This CDR3 spans 17 amino acids. The germline CDR1 and CDR2 sequences are SGDLS and YYNGEE. The trim removed 3 bases at V and 3 bases at J, leaving 15 bases unmatched. The DNA for the CDR3 is TGTGCCAGCAGCGCCCGGGACTACCTAGGCACTAGCTACGAGCAGTACTTC. Translating it yields CASSARDYLGTSYEQYF.

The rearrangement links TRBV19 to TRBJ2-6; tentatively, D is TRBD2 (6 bases). Germline lookup yields CDR1 LNHDA and CDR2 SQIVND (reference sequence). CDR3 length: 16 residues. Trimming took off 5 bases at V and 2 bases at J, with 13 bases between the two ends. As DNA, the CDR3 is TGTGCCAGTAGTCTGGACGGGACTCCTGGGGCCAACGTCCTGACTTTC. This encodes CASSLDGTPGANVLTF.

The chain recombines TRBV5-1 with TRBJ2-3, with D hard to call. The V and J ends lost 4 bases and 0 bases respectively, with 9 bases between them. Germline values: CDR1 SGHRS, CDR2 YFSETQ. The CDR3 runs 14 residues. The CDR3 region has the DNA TGCGCCAGCAGCCCCCAATATAGCACAGATACGCAGTATTTT. Protein sequence: CASSPQYSTDTQYF.

The chain joins TRBV5-1 to TRBJ1-4; weak D call: TRBD1 (6 bases). Germline V CDR1 and CDR2: SGHRS, YFSETQ. There are 13 residues in the CDR3. V was clipped by 3 bases and J by 8 bases, with 11 bases between them. DNA for the CDR3: TGCGCCAGCAGCTGGGGACAAGAAGAAAAACTGTTTTTT. Its translation is CASSWGQEEKLFF.

This rearrangement joins TRBV5-1 to TRBJ2-5; D is possibly TRBD1 (6 bases). The germline gives CDR1 SGHRS, CDR2 YFSETQ. CDR3 length: 14 residues. With 2 bases removed from V and 5 bases from J, the gap between germline ends came to 13 bases. CDR3 nucleotides: TGCGCCAGCAGCTTCGCAGGGGCTGTGGAGACCCAGTACTTC. Translated: CASSFAGAVETQYF.

The V and J genes are TRBV7-3 and TRBJ1-1; D is ambiguous. This CDR3 comprises 13 residues. The germline CDR1 and CDR2 sequences are SGHTA and FQGTGA. Trimming left V 5 bases short and J 1 base short, with 8 bases between. The CDR3 loop reads CASSASQNTEAFF. The CDR3 DNA reads as TGTGCCAGCAGCGCTAGCCAGAACACTGAAGCTTTCTTT. The whole variable domain, remainder taken from reference TRBV7-3 and TRBJ1-1, is GAGVSQTPSNKVTEKGKYVELRCDPISGHTALYWYRQSLGQGPEFLIYFQGTGAADDSGLPNDRFFAVRPEGSVSTLKIQRTERGDSAVYLCASSASQNTEAFFGQGTRLTVV.